The sequence of this T cell receptor beta chain was determined in a study of blood T cell repertoires in COVID-19. The CDR3 runs 12 residues. The V end lost 5 bases, the J end lost 8 bases, and 9 bases lay between the germline ends. In germline, CDR1 is SEHNR, CDR2 FQNEAQ (reference sequence). This table comes from immunoSEQ multiplex PCR, and its TCRdb copy is limited to in-frame clones, with some not included. The sample records around 250,000 clones, roughly 86% being singletons. The receptor was derived from a woman aged 50 to 60 who had recovered from COVID-19. The sequencing sample was made of PBMCs or T cells enriched from blood (not recorded which). The rearrangement uses TRBV7-9 and TRBJ1-4, with D unresolved. In DNA, the CDR3 is TGTGCCAGCAGCCACCAGAGGGAAAAACTGTTTTTT. Protein product: CASSHQREKLFF.